This T cell receptor beta chain is from a study of long-term antiretroviral therapy in people with HIV. General study results and limits: Diversity remained lower than transplant donor controls, even though it increased after ART. Every time point showed a repertoire led by clones expanded before ART.

Specimens carried about 0.85-10 million cryopreserved PBMC before DNA extraction. The run of the v3.0 immunoSEQ assay was at survey level. Each sample had sequencing targeting about 40,000-50,000 T-cell genomes. TCRdb's table, derived via immunoSEQ multiplex PCR, lists solely in-frame clones and lacks some. The data contain about 30,000 clones, more than 75% of them seen just once; the ten biggest clones take up more than 0.9%. Trimming removed 5 bases from V and 3 bases from J, with 11 bases in between. In germline, CDR1 is SGHVS, CDR2 FQNEAQ. The CDR3 is made up of 13 amino acids. For this clone: The target antigen is unknown.

The V call is TRBV7-8, the J call TRBJ2-7; a possible D gene is TRBD2 (5 bases). Here the sequenced sample was unsorted PBMCs, taken 2 years after starting antiretroviral therapy. This sequence was found in a man between 45 and 60 years old with HIV. The DNA of the CDR3 is TGTGCCAGCAGCACCGGACTGTTCTACGAGCAGTACTTC. This translates into CASSTGLFYEQYF.